This T cell receptor (beta chain) is drawn from a study of siplizumab effects on memory and regulatory T cells (dated by TCRdb to the late 2010s). Background for the entire study: The study examined how the anti-CD2 antibody siplizumab affects alloreactive T-cell subsets in allogeneic mixed lymphocyte reactions built from human PBMCs. Results and caveats for the whole study, not just this receptor: The cumulative frequency of alloreactive sequences that could be traced back to unstimulated CD4+ memory T cells was significantly reduced by siplizumab. Unstimulated naive T cells appeared more diverse than memory T cells, and naive cells seemed to contribute substantially to the alloresponse. In reactions with siplizumab, an average of approximately 69% of mappable alloreactive CD4+ clones were Treg-derived, compared with roughly 26% in control reactions. For roughly 75-96% of proliferating CD4+ or CD8+ clones, no naive or memory phenotype could be assigned. The suppressive function of proliferating Tregs from siplizumab cultures was not functionally confirmed. Because sequences at frequencies below about 10^-5 were poorly captured, only a minor fraction of alloreactive clones could be mapped back to unstimulated subsets.

Of note for this clone: The antigen it recognizes is unknown. There are no base qualities to consult, and no much larger clone falls within one base.

Sorted unstimulated T cells and proliferating T cells recovered from mixed lymphocyte reactions underwent TCRbeta CDR3 sequencing. Fresh whole blood from fewer than 11 HLA-typed healthy donors was used to isolate PBMCs. CDR1 MRHNA and CDR2 SNTAGT were looked up in the germline V gene. V loses 5 bases, J loses 8 bases, and the germline ends lie 12 bases apart. Reading from cysteine to phenylalanine, the CDR3 counts 12 amino acids. Left in the record is the CDR3 DNA by itself, 36 bases read in frame from the first base. Library preparation employed the immunoSEQ multiplex PCR assay. About 10^5 TCR templates per sample were assayed by the deep sequencing platform. Genomic DNA extracted from sorted T cells was the material used for TCRbeta CDR3 sequencing. The authors' pipeline ran thus. The R programming language was used for the clonal analysis of the TCRbeta CDR3 data. Alloreactive CD4+ and CD8+ clones were defined by comparing unstimulated samples with post-reaction CFSE-low samples. Regulatory or non-regulatory origin was assigned to alloreactive CD4+ clones by matching of sequences to sorted unstimulated Treg and non-Treg repertoires. The clones in this table, taken by TCRdb from immuneACCESS, are in-frame only. Not every clone is retained; where verified, under half of the shortfall comes from an unresolved V gene, and the cause of the rest is unknown. That table supplies the V and J calls and clone size; D and trimming were determined from the DNA. For this sample there are about 50,000 clones; about 93% appear just once. The ten most abundant clones make up roughly 17% of the sample.

Sample: CD8+ T cells sorted from blood. This TCR came from a human donor in good health. The chain employs TRBV6-4 and TRBJ1-1; the D region possibly corresponds to TRBD1 (5 bases align). CDR3 reads: CASSSGHGEAFF. The DNA sequence is TGTGCCAGCAGTTCTGGACACGGAGAAGCTTTCTTT.